Listed below are T cell receptor beta chains from one sample, sequenced in a study of shared clonotypes between healthy human individuals. Assay used: immunoSEQ multiplex PCR; TCRdb lists only in-frame clones, some missing. This table holds some 740,000 clones, almost 95% found once. Sample: naive CD8+ T cells sorted from blood. These receptors were taken from a man aged 30 to 39 in good health. CDR3s include the opening cysteine and the closing phenylalanine or tryptophan. A D gene is named only where the DNA matches it firmly. The size entry is marked missing in some rows and otherwise reads once, few, many or a size class.

d_call	v_call	j_call	clone_size	cdr3_nt	cdr3_aa
NA	TRBV5-4	TRBJ1-2	NA	TGTGCCAGCAGCTTAAATGGGGTTTTCGAGGGCTACACCTTC	CASSLNGVFEGYTF
NA	TRBV7-9	TRBJ2-1	once	TGTGCCAGCAGGCACGACAGCCACAATGAGCAGTTCTTC	CASRHDSHNEQFF
TRBD1	TRBV5-4	TRBJ2-5	NA	TGTGCCAGCAGCCGACCCGGGACAGGGGAAGAGACCCAGTACTTC	CASSRPGTGEETQYF
TRBD1	TRBV7-9	TRBJ2-1	NA	TGTGCCAGCAGCTTATCAAGGGACAGGGAACACAATGAGCAGTTCTTC	CASSLSRDREHNEQFF
TRBD2	TRBV27	TRBJ2-7	NA	TGTGCCAGCAGGGGGGCCCGGGAGGGCCTAACCTACGAGCAGTACTTC	CASRGAREGLTYEQYF
NA	TRBV4-1	TRBJ1-2	few	TGCGCCAGCAGCCAGGGGGACATGTTCTATGGCTACACCTTC	CASSQGDMFYGYTF
TRBD1	TRBV19	TRBJ2-5	once	TGTGCCAGTAGCGTTAACGACAGGGCAGAGACCCAGTACTTC	CASSVNDRAETQYF
NA	TRBV7-8	TRBJ2-5	NA	TGTGCCAGCAGCTTGTACCAAGAGACCCAGTACTTC	CASSLYQETQYF
NA	TRBV9	TRBJ2-1	NA	TGTGCCAGCAGCGTAGCCGATGAGCAGTTCTTC	CASSVADEQFF
NA	TRBV19	TRBJ1-5	NA	TGTGCCAGTAGTATAAGAGGGGCGGGGAATCAGCCCCAGCATTTT	CASSIRGAGNQPQHF
NA	TRBV7-9	TRBJ2-2	NA	TGTGCCAGCAGCGCAGGTTCGCTACAGGAGAGCAGGGAGCTGTTTTTT	CASSAGSLQESRELFF
NA	TRBV28	TRBJ2-2	NA	TGTGCCAGCAGTTTGGGCGCCGGGGAGCTGTTTTTT	CASSLGAGELFF
NA	TRBV5-4	TRBJ2-3	NA	TGTGCCAGCAGCCTGAGGGGGCAAGCGGGGCCCCGGGATACGCAGTATTTT	CASSLRGQAGPRDTQYF
NA	TRBV27	TRBJ2-1	NA	TGTGCCAGCACCGTAGATAATGAGCAGTTCTTC	CASTVDNEQFF
NA	TRBV7-9	TRBJ1-4	NA	TGTGCCAGCAGCGGACGTTTCGGACGCCCAAATTTGGAAAAACTGTTTTTT	CASSGRFGRPNLEKLFF
NA	TRBV6-6	TRBJ2-3	NA	TGTGCCAGCAGTTACGGGGGAGCAGATACGCAGTATTTT	CASSYGGADTQYF
NA	TRBV29-1	TRBJ1-5	NA	TGCAGCGTTTACCCTAGCAATCAGCCCCAGCATTTT	CSVYPSNQPQHF
NA	TRBV6-1	TRBJ1-1	NA	TGTGCCAGCAGTGAGCGCGCGCCGCACGAAGCTTTCTTT	CASSERAPHEAFF
NA	TRBV27	TRBJ2-2	once	TGTGCCAGCAGACCATATGACAGGAGGAACACCGGGGAGCTGTTTTTT	CASRPYDRRNTGELFF
TRBD2	TRBV5-1	TRBJ2-6	NA	TGCGCCAGCAGCGGTAGCGGGGTCTCTGGGGCCAACGTCCTGACTTTC	CASSGSGVSGANVLTF
TRBD1	TRBV27	TRBJ1-1	NA	TGTGCCAGCAGTTTATCGGCTGACAGGGGCCTACATCCGAACACTGAAGCTTTCTTT	CASSLSADRGLHPNTEAFF
TRBD1	TRBV5-6	TRBJ1-2	NA	TGTGCCAGCAGTACACAGGGGGCGCGTGGCTACACCTTC	CASSTQGARGYTF
TRBD2	TRBV9	TRBJ2-2	NA	TGTGCCAGCAGCCCCCGACTAGCGGGAGTTAACACCGGGGAGCTGTTTTTT	CASSPRLAGVNTGELFF
NA	TRBV7-8	TRBJ2-7	NA	TGTGCCAGCAGTACAGGGATCGGCGAGCAGTACTTC	CASSTGIGEQYF
NA	TRBV2	TRBJ1-2	NA	TGTGCCAGCAGTGAAAAGCCGGGGGCTAACTATGGCTACACCTTC	CASSEKPGANYGYTF
NA	TRBV5-1	TRBJ2-7	NA	TGCGTCAGCAGCTCCGGGTTCCACGAGCAGTACTTC	CVSSSGFHEQYF
NA	TRBV7-6	TRBJ2-3	NA	TGTGCCAGCAGCTTATGGACCGGGGACACAGATACGCAGTATTTT	CASSLWTGDTDTQYF
NA	TRBV7-9	TRBJ2-5	NA	TGTGCCAGCAGCTCCTCACGGGGCCCAGAGACCCAGTACTTC	CASSSSRGPETQYF
NA	TRBV14	TRBJ1-1	NA	TGTGCCAGCAGCCTTGGAGCAACCGGCGAAGCTTTCTTT	CASSLGATGEAFF
NA	TRBV27	TRBJ2-2	few	TGTGCCAGCAGCTCACTCCCGGTCGGGGGGGAGCTGTTTTTT	CASSSLPVGGELFF
NA	TRBV6-1	TRBJ2-5	NA	TGTGCCAGCATCCCCCCCAACGGAGAGACCCAGTACTTC	CASIPPNGETQYF
NA	TRBV2	TRBJ2-6	NA	TGTGCCAGCAGTGACATATACTCTGGGGCCAACGTCCTGACTTTC	CASSDIYSGANVLTF
NA	TRBV4-1	TRBJ2-2	NA	TGCGCCAGCAGCCCCCATCCATCCACCGGGGAGCTGTTTTTT	CASSPHPSTGELFF
TRBD2	TRBV10-3	TRBJ2-1	NA	TGTGCCATCAGTGAGGCGTCTAGCGGGGACTACAATGAGCAGTTCTTC	CAISEASSGDYNEQFF
NA	TRBV19	TRBJ1-4	NA	TGTGCCAGTAGTGGCCTGGATGACAGTTATAATGAAAAACTGTTTTTT	CASSGLDDSYNEKLFF
NA	TRBV5-5	TRBJ2-7	once	TGTGCCAGCAGCTTGGGAGACACGGCCTCCTACGAGCAGTACTTC	CASSLGDTASYEQYF
TRBD1	TRBV28	TRBJ2-6	NA	TGTGCCAGCAGCCAGGGGACAGCGAGCTCTGGGGCCAACGTCCTGACTTTC	CASSQGTASSGANVLTF
TRBD2	TRBV15	TRBJ2-1	NA	TGTGCCACCAGCAGAGAACCGAGCGGGAGAGGGGTCCGGAATGAGCAGTTCTTC	CATSREPSGRGVRNEQFF
NA	TRBV14	TRBJ2-1	NA	TGTGCCAGCAGCCAAGCACACACCAATTACAACAATGAGCAGTTCTTC	CASSQAHTNYNNEQFF